The 3 T cell receptor beta chains given below trace back to one sample, sequenced in a study of radiotherapy plus CTLA-4 blockade in lung cancer. The table came from immunoSEQ multiplex PCR; TCRdb's copy has only in-frame clones and leaves some out. The sample includes 35,000 to 50,000 clones, around 73% of them seen just once. The input for sequencing was peripheral blood, taken from a patient treated with radiotherapy plus ipilimumab. The receptors stem from a human donor with non-small cell lung cancer who had a complete response to radiotherapy plus ipilimumab.

V usage is TRBV5-6 and J usage is TRBJ2-5, with D perhaps TRBD2 (5 bases). Near its end, the DNA agrees better with TRBJ2-7, so the J call may be wrong. The CDR3 covers 15 residues. The germline CDR1 and CDR2 sequences are SGHDT and YYEEEE. CDR3 coding DNA: TGTGCCAGCAGTTCTACCGGGGTTGGGTCCTACGAGCAGTACTTC. It codes for CASSSTGVGSYEQYF.

The chain recombines TRBV28 with TRBJ2-6, with TRBD2 as a possible D gene (7 bases). This CDR3 is built from 18 residues. V gave up 3 bases and J gave up 2 bases, with 17 bases separating them. Germline V gene sequence: CDR1 MDHEN, CDR2 SYDVKM. In DNA form, the CDR3 reads TGTGCCAGCAGTTTCCTTGGGGGGGCGCGCCCTGGGGCCAACGTCCTGACTTTC. It specifies CASSFLGGARPGANVLTF.

V and J are TRBV5-6 and TRBJ2-7, with a possible D match to TRBD2 (6 bases). The CDR3 extends over 15 amino acids. CDR1 and CDR2 from the germline V gene are SGHDT and YYEEEE. V dropped 4 bases and J dropped 0 bases, with 14 bases sitting between them. Here the CDR3 reads CASSAGPFGSYEQYF. The CDR3 nucleotides are TGTGCCAGCAGCGCGGGACCGTTCGGCTCCTACGAGCAGTACTTC.